Presented here are 8 T cell receptor beta chains from one specimen sequenced in a study of blood T cells in healthy people across ages. Together with a sample-barcoded 5' primer, a J-beta primer mix was included in a second PCR lasting about 6 to 11 cycles. Using its own MiXCR run on the 5' RACE reads, TCRdb lists one record per CDR3 protein. The repertoire holds approximately 1.5 million distinct CDR3 sequences, almost 35% seen once, with around 10% in the top ten. The sequencing input was blood. These TCRs come from a woman aged 25 to 45 in good health.

The chain uses TRBV24-1 and TRBJ1-5, with a tentative D call TRBD1 (5 bases). This CDR3 contains 15 residues. Germline V CDR1 and CDR2: KGHDR, SFDVKD. Trimming removed 5 bases at V and 2 bases at J, with 12 bases between. The CDR3 here is CATSGGRGRNQPQHF. DNA of the CDR3: TGTGCCACCAGTGGAGGGAGGGGTCGCAATCAGCCCCAGCATTTT.

This clonotype was seen more than once but under ten times. The V and J genes are TRBV7-2 and TRBJ2-1; the match to TRBD2 covers 12 bases. The CDR3 consists of 15 residues. CDR1 is SGHTA and CDR2 is FQGNSA in the germline V gene. Trimming removed 7 bases from V and 5 bases from J; junction bases left unmatched: 6. CDR3 in amino acids: CASTLRLAGDNEQFF. CDR3 DNA: TGTGCCAGCACTCTAAGACTAGCGGGGGACAATGAGCAGTTCTTC.

The chain joins TRBV19 to TRBJ2-3, with unresolved D. The CDR3 spans 12 residues. V lost 9 bases to trimming and J lost 6 bases, with 13 bases between them. Germline values: CDR1 LNHDA, CDR2 SQIVND (reference sequence). The CDR3 bases are TGTGCCAGCCTCGACCGGCGGGATACGCAGTATTTT. Translated: CASLDRRDTQYF.

This clonotype has more than one count but fewer than ten. The gene calls are TRBV5-1 and TRBJ2-6; D is unclear. The CDR3 is 14 residues long. Germline CDR1 reads SGHRS; CDR2 reads YFSETQ. Trimming removed 5 bases at V and 0 bases at J, with 6 bases between. CDR3: CASRSSSGANVLTF. CDR3 bases: TGCGCCAGCAGATCGTCCTCTGGGGCCAACGTCCTGACTTTC.

This clonotype was found a few times. The chain recombines TRBV20-1 with TRBJ2-5; TRBD2 might be the D (7 bases). Germline loops: CDR1 DFQATT, CDR2 SNEGSKA (reference sequence). This CDR3 comprises 15 residues. Trimming took 6 bases from V and 1 from J, leaving 18 bases between them. The CDR3 spells CSATPQGLTQETQYF. CDR3 DNA sequence: TGCAGTGCGACGCCACAGGGACTAACCCAAGAGACCCAGTACTTC.

Only a few counts were recorded for this clonotype. This chain connects TRBV3-1 to TRBJ2-2; D is perhaps TRBD1 or TRBD2 (5 bases each). V lost 1 base, J lost 3 bases, and 12 bases lay in between. CDR1 is LGHDT, CDR2 YNNKEL, per germline (reference sequence). The CDR3 totals 16 residues. The CDR3 sequence is CASSQVWGKHTGELFF. CDR3 DNA: TGTGCCAGCAGCCAAGTGTGGGGGAAGCACACCGGGGAGCTGTTTTTT.

The table lists this clonotype with many counts. The CDR3 nucleotides are TGCAGCGTTGAAGATGGGAGACTAGCGGGAGAGACCCAGTACTTC. It translates to CSVEDGRLAGETQYF. V is TRBV29-1 and J is TRBJ2-5; 10 bases agree with TRBD2. CDR1 and CDR2 (germline): SQVTM, ANQGSEA. This CDR3 spans 15 amino acids. J gave up 4 bases and V 0 bases, and 5 bases lay outside the gene matches.

The chain couples TRBV3-1 to TRBJ2-7; the D gene is possibly TRBD2 (6 bases). Trimming removed 0 bases at V and 6 bases at J, with 15 bases between. The CDR3 covers 15 residues. CDR1 and CDR2 (germline): LGHDT, YNNKEL (reference sequence). This CDR3 is CASSQEGGRLCEQYF. In nucleotides, the CDR3 is TGTGCCAGCAGCCAAGAAGGAGGGCGCCTCTGCGAGCAGTACTTC.